The entry below gives a single T cell receptor beta chain sequence along with its context. Its specificity is unknown. PCR was performed using 60 Vbeta and 13 Jbeta primers. Method: immunoSEQ multiplex PCR; TCRdb's copy keeps in-frame clones and lacks some. The repertoire has about 200,000 clones, roughly three quarters of them found once; the top ten carry approximately 1.5%. These data originate in a study of cytomegalovirus exposure and HLA in healthy donors. Study background: Caucasian-associated ancestry cluster membership applied to under 85% of several hundred genotyped donors.

The CDR3 contains 18 residues. Per the germline V gene, CDR1 is SGHTA and CDR2 is FQGTGA. V was clipped by 1 base and J by 0 bases; unmatched bases: 9. Study-wide points: Roughly even sequencing depth across donors was the assumption behind the presence/absence analyses.

The chain employs TRBV7-3 and TRBJ2-7; 10 nucleotides line up with TRBD2. The sample taken for sequencing was PBMCs. The receptor comes from a man aged 45 to 65 in good health and CMV-seronegative. The CDR3 DNA reads as TGTGCCAGCAGCTTAAGAGGGGGACTAGCGTACAGCTCCTACGAGCAGTACTTC. Protein sequence: CASSLRGGLAYSSYEQYF. The whole variable domain, filled in from reference TRBV7-3 and TRBJ2-7, reads GAGVSQTPSNKVTEKGKYVELRCDPISGHTALYWYRQSLGQGPEFLIYFQGTGAADDSGLPNDRFFAVRPEGSVSTLKIQRTERGDSAVYLCASSLRGGLAYSSYEQYFGPGTRLTVT.